A single sample is the source of the 14 T cell receptor beta chains below, sequenced in a study of CD8 T cells in Susac syndrome. Random hexamers were used to reverse transcribe roughly 0.45 to 1 ug of RNA. MiXCR was run by TCRdb on the immunoSEQ multiplex PCR reads, yielding one entry per CDR3 protein. The data contain about 66,000 distinct CDR3 sequences, 85% to 95% of them singletons. The sequenced sample was CD8+ T cells from PBMCs. The receptors stem from a human donor with multiple sclerosis.

This chain links TRBV3-1 with TRBJ2-7; D remains unclear. The CDR3 runs to 18 residues. Germline CDR1 LGHDT, CDR2 YNNKEL (reference sequence). V was cut by 1 base and J by 0 bases, with 19 bases left in between. The CDR3 sequence is CASSQGILRVDRSYEQYF. CDR3 bases: TGTGCCAGCAGCCAAGGTATTCTCCGGGTCGACCGCTCCTACGAGCAGTACTTC.

V and J are TRBV29-1 and TRBJ1-1, with unresolved D. The CDR3 contains 15 residues. The germline V gene encodes CDR1 SQVTM and CDR2 ANQGSEA. Trimming cost V 7 bases and J 1 base, with 19 bases left between them. CDR3 coding DNA: TGCAGCGCCTTTTCTCCCGGGAGGGCGAACACTGAAGCTTTCTTT. This sequence encodes CSAFSPGRANTEAFF. Complete variable domain (other parts from reference TRBV29-1 and TRBJ1-1): SAVISQKPSRDICQRGTSLTIQCQVDSQVTMMFWYRQQPGQSLTLIATANQGSEATYESGFVIDKFPISRPNLTFSTLTVSNMSPEDSSIYLCSAFSPGRANTEAFFGQGTRLTVV.

The chain uses TRBV12-3 or TRBV12-4 and TRBJ1-5; 7 bases map to TRBD1. There are 15 residues in the CDR3. V was clipped by 4 bases and J by 5 bases; unmatched bases: 8. The CDR3 loop reads CASSWTGELDQPQHF. CDR3 bases: TGTGCCAGCAGTTGGACAGGTGAACTAGATCAGCCCCAGCATTTT.

This chain joins TRBV5-6 and TRBJ2-5; 9 nucleotides match TRBD1. Per germline, CDR1 SGHDT and CDR2 YYEEEE. CDR3 length equals 16 residues. V dropped 0 bases and J dropped 4; count of bases not matched to a gene: 7. CDR3 protein: CASSLDGQGWGETQYF. The CDR3 DNA follows: TGTGCCAGCAGCTTGGACGGACAGGGGTGGGGAGAGACCCAGTACTTC.

The V call is TRBV27, the J call TRBJ1-2; TRBD1 might be the D (5 bases). The V gene lost 0 bases and the J gene lost 4 bases, with 6 bases spanning the gap. The CDR3 has 13 amino acids. Germline values: CDR1 MNHEY, CDR2 SMNVEV (reference sequence). CDR3 bases: TGTGCCAGCAGTTTATCGCAGGGCTATGGCTACACCTTC. Translated: CASSLSQGYGYTF.

Note on this clonotype: The germline gene is not matched at one end of the junction; a read error may be the cause. This chain connects TRBV7-9 to TRBJ1-1; no reliable D call. This CDR3 has 12 amino acids. Germline V gene sequence: CDR1 SEHNR, CDR2 FQNEAQ (reference sequence). Written as DNA, the CDR3 is TGTGCCAGCAGTTTAGCCGGCACTGAAGCTTTCTTT. Translating it yields CASSLAGTEAFF. Together with reference TRBV7-9 and TRBJ1-1, the CDR3 gives the full variable domain: DTGVSQNPRHKITKRGQNVTFRCDPISEHNRLYWYRQTLGQGPEFLTYFQNEAQLEKSRLLSDRFSAERPKGSFSTLEIQRTEQGDSAMYLCASSLAGTEAFFGQGTRLTVV.

The V gene is TRBV7-2, the J gene TRBJ1-1, with D maybe TRBD1 (6 bases). The CDR3 sequence is 14 residues long. CDR1 and CDR2 from the germline V gene are SGHTA and FQGNSA. V was cut by 1 base and J by 5 bases, with 11 bases left in between. CDR3 nucleotide sequence: TGTGCCAGCAGCTTAGACAGGGCAGGAACTGAAGCTTTCTTT. Translated, it gives CASSLDRAGTEAFF.

The gene calls are TRBV5-6 and TRBJ2-7, with 8 nucleotides matching TRBD2. The CDR3 loop spans 15 amino acids. Germline V gene lookup returns CDR1 SGHDT and CDR2 YYEEEE. Trimming at V came to 4 bases and at J to 3 bases, leaving 9 bases not matched to a gene. DNA for the CDR3: TGTGCCAGCAGCCCGGACGGGACTAGGATCTACGAGCAGTACTTC. Amino acids: CASSPDGTRIYEQYF.

The gene calls are TRBV29-1 and TRBJ2-7, with D perhaps matching TRBD1 or TRBD2 (5 bases each). Germline CDR1 and CDR2: SQVTM and ANQGSEA. The CDR3 runs 13 residues. V shed 4 bases and J shed 1 base, with 11 bases lying between them. The CDR3: CSVVGRWSYEQYF. CDR3 in DNA: TGCAGCGTTGTGGGACGGTGGTCCTACGAGCAGTACTTC.

This chain connects TRBV9 to TRBJ2-5, with 11 nucleotides matching TRBD2. Germline-derived CDR1 and CDR2 are SGDLS and YYNGEE. The CDR3 is 15 amino acids. J lost 4 bases, V lost 1 base, and 3 bases had no gene match. CDR3 loop: CASSVSLAGGETQYF. The CDR3 coding sequence is TGTGCCAGCAGCGTATCCCTAGCGGGGGGAGAGACCCAGTACTTC. Together with reference TRBV9 and TRBJ2-5, the CDR3 gives the full variable domain: DSGVTQTPKHLITATGQRVTLRCSPRSGDLSVYWYQQSLDQGLQFLIQYYNGEERAKGNILERFSAQQFPDLHSELNLSSLELGDSALYFCASSVSLAGGETQYFGPGTRLLVL.

The V call is TRBV28, the J call TRBJ2-3; 9 bases agree with TRBD1. The CDR3 length is 13 residues. The V segment lost 4 bases and the J segment 5 bases; nucleotides outside the gene matches: 1. Germline V gene sequence: CDR1 MDHEN, CDR2 SYDVKM. The CDR3 DNA follows: TGTGCCAGCAGTTACAGGGGGCAAGATACGCAGTATTTT. Amino acid sequence: CASSYRGQDTQYF.

Here the CDR3 DNA reads TGTGCCAGCATTCAGATAGGATCCTACGAGCAGTACTTC. This encodes CASIQIGSYEQYF. The gene calls are TRBV5-6 and TRBJ2-7; D is unclear. CDR3 length: 13 amino acids. The germline V gene has CDR1 SGHDT and CDR2 YYEEEE. V gave up 6 bases and J gave up 1 base, with 11 bases separating them.

This rearrangement joins TRBV29-1 to TRBJ2-6; D possibly corresponds to TRBD2 (6 bases). V gave up 4 bases and J gave up 1 base, with 11 bases separating them. Germline loops: CDR1 SQVTM, CDR2 ANQGSEA. The CDR3 is made up of 15 amino acids. The CDR3 spells CSVAGDASGANVLTF. DNA of the CDR3: TGCAGCGTTGCGGGGGATGCGTCTGGGGCCAACGTCCTGACTTTC.

J is TRBJ2-1 and V is TRBV27; D uncertain. V was trimmed by 1 base and J by 0 bases, leaving 7 bases between them. The CDR3 covers 15 residues. CDR1 is MNHEY and CDR2 is SMNVEV in the germline V gene (reference sequence). This CDR3 reads CASSLLPVSYNEQFF. The CDR3 nucleotides read TGTGCCAGCAGTTTATTACCAGTCTCCTACAATGAGCAGTTCTTC.